These 21 T cell receptor beta chains were sequenced from one sample in a study of blood T cells in healthy people across ages (dated by TCRdb to between 2014 and 2017). The protocol used for the library was 5' RACE. Sequencer: Illumina HiSeq 2500. A second PCR of about 6 to 12 cycles was run with a J-beta primer mix and a sample-barcoded 5' primer. The public reads were run again by TCRdb, first through fastp at Q25 and then through MiXCR, and only productive beta chains were kept. Identical CDR3 proteins give one entry, which carries the most common genes and DNA. The sample profile shows hundreds of thousands of distinct CDR3 sequences; roughly 35% of them were found once. The ten top clones hold under 15% of the sample. Sequenced material: blood. The receptors derive from a young man in good health.

The sample holds many counts of this clonotype. The chain is built from TRBV5-6 and TRBJ1-2; D is unclear. Germline loops: CDR1 SGHDT, CDR2 YYEEEE. V lost 0 bases, J lost 4 bases, and 7 bases lay in between. The CDR3 is 13 amino acids. CDR3 sequence (DNA): TGTGCCAGCAGCTTGGCCTCCCTCTATGGCTACACCTTC. This sequence encodes CASSLASLYGYTF. Full variable domain (remainder filled in from reference TRBV5-6 and TRBJ1-2): DAGVTQSPTHLIKTRGQQVTLRCSPKSGHDTVSWYQQALGQGPQFIFQYYEEEERQRGNFPDRFSGHQFPNYSSELNVNALLLGDSALYLCASSLASLYGYTFGSGTRLTVV.

The chain joins TRBV5-1 to TRBJ2-1; perhaps TRBD2 as D (5 bases). Germline CDR1 reads SGHRS; CDR2 reads YFSETQ. Trimming left V 4 bases short and J 5 bases short, with 22 bases between. CDR3 length equals 17 residues. The CDR3: CASSPGEGIPRDNEQFF. In DNA, the CDR3 is TGCGCCAGCAGCCCCGGAGAGGGCATTCCAAGAGACAATGAGCAGTTCTTC.

To note about this clonotype: A read error may be the cause here, since a much bigger clone is one base away. CDR3 amino acids: CASSAGTSGTDTQYF. The CDR3 DNA is TGTGCCAGCAGTGCCGGGACTAGCGGCACAGATACGCAGTATTTT. The chain is built from TRBV6-1 and TRBJ2-3, with 10 bases fitting TRBD2. CDR3 length: 15 amino acids. CDR1 is MNHNS and CDR2 is SASEGT in the germline V gene. With V trimmed by 4 bases and J by 1 base, 2 bases remained unmatched.

This clonotype came up once. The chain uses TRBV25-1 and TRBJ1-4, with 7 bases fitting TRBD1. Germline values: CDR1 MGHDK, CDR2 SYGVNS. Losses at the gene ends were 8 bases for V and 11 bases for J; bases not matched to a gene: 14. The CDR3 is made up of 14 amino acids. Written as DNA, the CDR3 is TGTGCCAGCCAACGCACCGGGACAGCCGATAAACTGTTTTTT. Translated, it gives CASQRTGTADKLFF.

This clonotype came up a few times. The chain has TRBV7-9 and TRBJ2-1; 9 bases are shared with TRBD2. The CDR3 runs to 14 residues. CDR1 and CDR2 (germline): SEHNR, FQNEAQ (reference sequence). The trim removed 5 bases at V and 9 bases at J, leaving 8 bases unmatched. This chain's CDR3 is CASSLSGGITEQFF. In nucleotides, the CDR3 is TGTGCCAGCAGCCTTAGCGGGGGTATCACTGAGCAGTTCTTC.

This clonotype was seen more than once but under ten times. This sequence joins TRBV5-1 and TRBJ2-5; no reliable D call. Germline CDR1 is SGHRS and CDR2 is YFSETQ. Trimming took 1 base from V and 5 from J, leaving 12 bases between them. The CDR3 is 14 amino acids. The CDR3 loop reads CASSLMVARETQYF. In DNA, the CDR3 is TGCGCCAGCAGCTTGATGGTAGCTCGGGAGACCCAGTACTTC.

The chain links TRBV2 to TRBJ2-1; 7 bases map to TRBD2. The CDR3 totals 16 residues. CDR1 is SNHLY, CDR2 FYNNEI, per germline. The J segment lost 1 base and the V segment lost 2 bases, leaving 5 bases of the junction unmatched. The CDR3: CASSESAGLSYNEQFF. In DNA form, the CDR3 reads TGTGCCAGCAGTGAATCAGCGGGACTGTCCTACAATGAGCAGTTCTTC.

Regarding this clonotype: It may be a read error: a sequence one base away is much more abundant. The chain joins TRBV5-1 to TRBJ2-3, with 9 positions matching TRBD2. The CDR3 is 15 residues long. Per the germline V gene, CDR1 is SGHRS and CDR2 is YFSETQ. CDR3 sequence reads: CARSLGLSGGDTQYF. The CDR3, as DNA: TGCGCCAGGAGCTTGGGTCTTAGCGGGGGTGATACGCAGTATTTT. Full variable domain (outside the CDR3, taken from reference TRBV5-1 and TRBJ2-3): KAGVTQTPRYLIKTRGQQVTLSCSPISGHRSVSWYQQTPGQGLQFLFEYFSETQRNKGNFPGRFSGRQFSNSRSEMNVSTLELGDSALYLCARSLGLSGGDTQYFGPGTRLTVL.

The rearrangement uses TRBV25-1 and TRBJ1-2; D unclear. Germline-derived CDR1 and CDR2 are MGHDK and SYGVNS. V was pared by 6 bases and J by 8 bases, with 13 bases between. The CDR3 sequence is 12 residues long. The CDR3 protein is CASRTSVDGYTF. The CDR3 region has the DNA TGTGCCAGCAGGACGTCAGTCGACGGCTACACCTTC.

This clonotype was observed at least ten times. V gene TRBV12-3 or TRBV12-4 combines with J gene TRBJ1-2; TRBD1 might be the D (6 bases). The length of the CDR3 is 14 residues. V was shortened by 5 bases and J by 2 bases, with 12 bases between the two germline ends. The CDR3 protein is CASSPGQRNYGYTF. In DNA, the CDR3 is TGTGCCAGCAGTCCCGGACAGCGAAACTATGGCTACACCTTC.

The rearrangement links TRBV4-3 to TRBJ1-4, with D possibly TRBD1 on 5 matching bases. Trimming shortened V by 5 bases and J by 1 base, and 8 bases separated the two germline ends. The length of the CDR3 is 14 residues. Germline-derived CDR1 and CDR2 are LGHNA and YSLEER. CDR3 nucleotide sequence: TGCGCCAGCAGCGCTAGGGGAACTAATGAAAAACTGTTTTTT. This codes for CASSARGTNEKLFF.

A remark on this clonotype: A much larger clone differs by one base, so this may be a read error. The chain uses TRBV4-3 and TRBJ2-6, with unresolved D. The CDR3 runs to 15 residues. Germline CDR1 reads LGHNA; CDR2 reads YSLEER. The CDR3 is CASSQSGSRANVLTF. The CDR3 DNA is TGCGCCAGCAGCCAATCCGGCTCTAGGGCCAACGTCCTGACTTTC.

Concerning this clonotype itself: This clone may be a read error of a much larger clone one base away. The chain uses TRBV7-2 and TRBJ2-7, with D perhaps matching TRBD1 (5 bases). The CDR3 spans 13 residues. Germline V gene data show CDR1 as SGHTA and CDR2 as FQGNSA. Trimming took 7 bases from V and 7 from J, leaving 17 bases between them. The CDR3 DNA follows: TGTGCCAGCACCCAATCCCCAGGGAATGAGCAGTACTTC. Protein product: CASTQSPGNEQYF.

This clonotype was found many times. This sequence joins TRBV10-3 and TRBJ1-2, with 8 nucleotides matching TRBD1. Germline V gene sequence: CDR1 ENHRY, CDR2 SYGVKD. The J segment lost 3 bases and the V segment lost 0 bases, leaving 3 bases of the junction unmatched. The CDR3 totals 15 residues. In DNA, the CDR3 is TGTGCCATCAGTGAGTCGACAGGGGATGACTATGGCTACACCTTC. Residues: CAISESTGDDYGYTF.

This chain connects TRBV9 to TRBJ2-1, with 8 bases that match TRBD2. CDR3 length: 17 residues. V shed 0 bases and J 4 bases; nucleotides not matched to a gene: 9. Germline values: CDR1 SGDLS, CDR2 YYNGEE. DNA for the CDR3: TGTGCCAGCAGCGTAGGTGTCAGCGGGGGCATATACAATGAGCAGTTCTTC. As protein: CASSVGVSGGIYNEQFF.

The chain links TRBV5-1 to TRBJ2-5; D is unresolved. The V and J ends lost 0 bases and 11 bases respectively, with 17 bases between them. Germline values: CDR1 SGHRS, CDR2 YFSETQ. The CDR3 extends over 14 amino acids. As DNA, the CDR3 is TGCGCCAGCAGCTTGGGGACGGTCCACTATGAGCAGTACTTC. It translates to CASSLGTVHYEQYF.

The chain couples TRBV5-6 to TRBJ2-3; 10 nucleotides agree with TRBD2. V trimming: 4 bases; J trimming: 4 bases; junction bases outside the gene matches: 3. This CDR3 region has 14 residues. The germline V gene encodes CDR1 SGHDT and CDR2 YYEEEE. The chain's CDR3 is CASSTAGGADTQYF. DNA for the CDR3: TGTGCCAGCAGCACAGCGGGAGGGGCAGATACGCAGTATTTT.

This rearrangement joins TRBV12-3 or TRBV12-4 to TRBJ2-5; tentative D call: TRBD1 (5 bases). This CDR3 comprises 12 residues. V lost 2 bases to trimming and J lost 11 bases, with 12 bases between them. CDR3 in amino acids: CASSLSSQEQYF. The CDR3 DNA reads as TGTGCCAGCAGTTTATCCTCACAGGAGCAGTACTTC.

V gene TRBV6-6 combines with J gene TRBJ1-1; D gene uncertain. Germline-derived CDR1 and CDR2 are MNHNY and SVGAGI (reference sequence). CDR3 length: 13 residues. With 2 bases removed from V and 2 bases from J, the gap between germline ends came to 6 bases. As DNA, the CDR3 is TGTGCCAGCAGTTACGAACATAACACTGAAGCTTTCTTT. Amino acid sequence: CASSYEHNTEAFF.

The chain recombines TRBV5-1 with TRBJ1-2; D not certain. Trimming shortened V by 0 bases and J by 5 bases, and 17 bases separated the two germline ends. Germline CDR1 SGHRS, CDR2 YFSETQ. This CDR3 has 16 amino acids. The CDR3 DNA reads as TGCGCCAGCAGCTTGGGAAAGGACCAAAGGATGTATGGCTACACCTTC. It codes for CASSLGKDQRMYGYTF.

A few counts support this clonotype. The rearrangement joins TRBV4-3 to TRBJ1-4; 8 bases are a match to TRBD1. The CDR3 contains 13 residues. Losses at the gene ends were 5 bases for V and 7 bases for J; bases not matched to a gene: 3. CDR1 and CDR2 (germline): LGHNA, YSLEER. The CDR3 DNA reads TGCGCCAGCAGCACCGGGACAGGTGAAAAACTGTTTTTT. Its translation is CASSTGTGEKLFF.